The 15 T cell receptor beta chains below all came from one sample that was sequenced in a study of cytomegalovirus exposure and HLA in healthy donors. This PCR relied on a set of 60 Vbeta primers and 13 Jbeta primers. The data were produced by immunoSEQ multiplex PCR, yet TCRdb's version contains in-frame clones alone and is incomplete. The table lists 200,000 to 250,000 clones, around 85% of them singletons. The material sequenced was PBMCs. These receptors were taken from a human donor in good health.

This chain links TRBV6-6 with TRBJ2-7; TRBD1 matches 9 bases. The germline V gene has CDR1 MNHNY and CDR2 SVGAGI (reference sequence). The length of the CDR3 is 14 residues. J was trimmed by 4 bases and V by 7 bases; bases with no gene match: 8. In nucleotides, the CDR3 is TGTGCCAGCACCCGCGGACAGGGGCCTTACGAGCAGTACTTC. This codes for CASTRGQGPYEQYF.

For the CDR3, the DNA is TGCAGCGTTGGTCCGCGGGGCGTAGAGACTGAAGCTTTCTTT. This translates into CSVGPRGVETEAFF. The V call is TRBV29-1, the J call TRBJ1-1; a possible D gene is TRBD1 (5 bases). V lost 4 bases and J lost 5, with 17 bases in between. The CDR3 loop spans 14 amino acids. Germline lookup yields CDR1 SQVTM and CDR2 ANQGSEA.

The chain uses TRBV5-6 and TRBJ1-3; 7 positions match TRBD1. The CDR3 totals 15 residues. V was clipped by 3 bases and J by 8 bases; unmatched bases: 11. Germline V gene lookup returns CDR1 SGHDT and CDR2 YYEEEE. In nucleotides, the CDR3 is TGTGCCAGCAGCTCGACAGGGCTTTCGGGTTACACCATATATTTT. Protein product: CASSSTGLSGYTIYF.

The gene calls are TRBV30 and TRBJ1-3; perhaps TRBD1 as D (5 bases). The CDR3 length is 14 residues. Trimming pared 8 bases from V and 0 bases from J, leaving 14 bases between. Germline CDR1 is GTSNPN and CDR2 is SVGIG (reference sequence). CDR3 sequence (DNA): TGTGCCGGATGGGGCACTGGCTCTGGAAACACCATATATTTT. Translating it yields CAGWGTGSGNTIYF.

The sample holds many counts of this clone. The chain couples TRBV6-4 to TRBJ2-3; 9 bases fit TRBD2. V trimming: 5 bases; J trimming: 3 bases; junction bases outside the gene matches: 3. Germline CDR1 reads MRHNA; CDR2 reads SNTAGT. The CDR3 runs to 14 residues. The CDR3 DNA follows: TGTGCCAGCAGTAGAACTAGCGGGACAGATACGCAGTATTTT. Protein: CASSRTSGTDTQYF.

The chain couples TRBV4-3 to TRBJ2-1, with TRBD1 identical over 7 bases. The CDR3 is made up of 17 amino acids. The germline CDR1 and CDR2 sequences are LGHNA and YSLEER. V lost 0 bases to trimming and J lost 5 bases; unmatched junction nucleotides: 10. CDR3 region: CASSQDLSQGVNNEQFF. CDR3 sequence (DNA): TGCGCCAGCAGCCAAGATCTTTCGCAGGGGGTTAACAATGAGCAGTTCTTC.

The rearrangement uses TRBV19 and TRBJ1-1, with D tentatively TRBD1 (5 bases). Trimming cost V 6 bases and J 3 bases, with 17 bases left between them. The CDR3 length is 15 residues. Per the germline V gene, CDR1 is LNHDA and CDR2 is SQIVND (reference sequence). The CDR3 is CASRGGSVADTEAFF. The CDR3 DNA is TGTGCCAGTAGGGGGGGGAGTGTAGCGGACACTGAAGCTTTCTTT.

The V and J genes are TRBV6-1 and TRBJ1-2, with TRBD1 matching 11 bases. Germline CDR1 MNHNS, CDR2 SASEGT. The trim removed 6 bases at V and 6 bases at J, leaving 6 bases unmatched. CDR3 length: 14 amino acids. For the CDR3, the DNA is TGTGCCAGCAGAGGACAGGGGGCGTACGATGGCTACACCTTC. Its translation is CASRGQGAYDGYTF.

This clone has a single count. The V call is TRBV6-6, the J call TRBJ2-7; D gene unclear. Trimming shortened V by 6 bases and J by 0 bases, and 6 bases separated the two germline ends. This CDR3 has 12 residues. CDR1 MNHNY and CDR2 SVGAGI come from the germline V gene (reference sequence). As DNA, the CDR3 is TGTGCCAGCAGCCCCAGCTCCTACGAGCAGTACTTC. It yields the protein CASSPSSYEQYF.

This clone was seen only a few times. The chain joins TRBV7-6 to TRBJ1-2; D gene uncertain. V lost 5 bases, J lost 4 bases, and 17 bases lay in between. Germline V gives CDR1 SGHVS, CDR2 FNYEAQ. This CDR3 is 15 amino acids long. In nucleotides, the CDR3 is TGTGCCAGCAGCCCACGATTGATACAACCCTATGGCTACACCTTC. Protein sequence: CASSPRLIQPYGYTF.

The genes are TRBV6-4 and TRBJ2-3; 14 bases are a match to TRBD2. V gave up 5 bases and J gave up 2 bases; unmatched junction bases: 9. Germline V CDR1 and CDR2: MRHNA, SNTAGT. The length of the CDR3 is 18 residues. The CDR3 here is CASSRLAGGPNDTDTQYF. The CDR3 nucleotides read TGTGCCAGCAGTCGACTAGCGGGAGGGCCGAATGACACAGATACGCAGTATTTT.

The rearrangement links TRBV10-3 to TRBJ1-3, with unresolved D. Per the germline V gene, CDR1 is ENHRY and CDR2 is SYGVKD. V dropped 3 bases and J dropped 0 bases, with 6 bases sitting between them. CDR3 length: 14 amino acids. The chain's CDR3 is CAISEQNSGNTIYF. The CDR3 DNA reads TGTGCCATCAGTGAACAAAACTCTGGAAACACCATATATTTT.

The CDR3 DNA is TGTGCCAGCAGCTTAGGTTTTACGGGGGGGTTGGGGGAGACCCAGTACTTC. Encoded protein: CASSLGFTGGLGETQYF. The rearrangement links TRBV7-2 to TRBJ2-5, with 8 nucleotides matching TRBD2. After removal of 1 base from V and 5 bases from J, the junction contained 12 bases not matched to a gene. The germline V gene has CDR1 SGHTA and CDR2 FQGNSA. The CDR3 is 17 amino acids.

A word on this clone: One end of the junction is discordant with germline, which a read error may explain. The genes are TRBV7-9 and TRBJ1-2; no reliable D call. This CDR3 is built from 12 residues. Germline V gives CDR1 SEHNR, CDR2 FQNEAQ (reference sequence). The CDR3 sequence: CSSTGRGYGYTF. CDR3 in DNA: TGTTCCAGCACCGGTCGGGGCTATGGCTACACCTTC.

The rearrangement links TRBV14 to TRBJ1-1; 8 positions agree with TRBD1. The CDR3 contains 16 residues. The J segment lost 1 base and the V segment lost 5 bases, leaving 9 bases of the junction unmatched. Germline CDR1 reads SGHDN; CDR2 reads FVKESK. Written as DNA, the CDR3 is TGTGCCAGCAGCAAGGGATTTACAGGGGGGAACACTGAAGCTTTCTTT. Its translation: CASSKGFTGGNTEAFF.